These 12 T cell receptor beta chains share one sample of origin, sequenced in a study of blood T cell repertoires in COVID-19. The method was immunoSEQ multiplex PCR; TCRdb's version includes in-frame clones alone and lacks a portion of them. The sample contains some 59,000 clones, 60% to 85% of which appear only once. Sequenced material: peripheral blood. These receptor sequences come from a young man with COVID-19, enrolled during active disease.

V and J are TRBV5-4 and TRBJ1-2, with D possibly TRBD1 on 6 matching bases. The CDR3 is made up of 15 amino acids. Germline CDR1 reads SGHNT; CDR2 reads YYREEE (reference sequence). V lost 0 bases and J lost 1, with 10 bases in between. CDR3 sequence reads: CASSLVGALNYGYTF. In DNA, the CDR3 is TGTGCCAGCAGCTTGGTGGGGGCGCTTAACTATGGCTACACCTTC. Drawing the rest from reference TRBV5-4 and TRBJ1-2, the complete variable domain is ETGVTQSPTHLIKTRGQQVTLRCSSQSGHNTVSWYQQALGQGPQFIFQYYREEENGRGNFPPRFSGLQFPNYSSELNVNALELDDSALYLCASSLVGALNYGYTFGSGTRLTVV.

The genes are TRBV7-9 and TRBJ2-3; weak D call: TRBD2 (5 bases). The V end lost 3 bases, the J end lost 5 bases, and 6 bases lay between the germline ends. Germline assignment: CDR1 SEHNR and CDR2 FQNEAQ (reference sequence). The CDR3 runs 12 residues. CDR3: CASSFGVDTQYF. The CDR3 nucleotides read TGTGCCAGCAGCTTCGGGGTAGATACGCAGTATTTT.

This sequence joins TRBV5-4 and TRBJ1-5; 8 bases are a match to TRBD1. CDR3 size: 18 residues. After removal of 3 bases from V and 5 bases from J, the junction contained 16 bases not matched to a gene. Per the germline V gene, CDR1 is SGHNT and CDR2 is YYREEE (reference sequence). In DNA, the CDR3 is TGTGCCAGCAGCTCAAACAAAAGTGCCGGGACAGGTGATCAGCCCCAGCATTTT. As protein: CASSSNKSAGTGDQPQHF.

This chain links TRBV12-3 or TRBV12-4 with TRBJ2-7; tentative D call: TRBD1 (6 bases). This CDR3 region has 13 residues. Trimming stripped 1 base from V and 7 bases from J, with 11 bases between. CDR3 sequence reads: CASSLGQGQEQYF. In DNA, the CDR3 is TGTGCCAGCAGTTTAGGCCAGGGGCAAGAGCAGTACTTC.

The chain combines TRBV6-5 with TRBJ1-2, with D tentatively TRBD1 (5 bases). The CDR3 covers 14 residues. CDR1 and CDR2 from the germline V gene are MNHEY and SVGAGI. Deletions cut 5 bases from V and 5 bases from J, with 15 bases between. Written as DNA, the CDR3 is TGTGCCAGCAGTACCAGGGTTAGAGGTTATGGCTACACCTTC. Its protein product is CASSTRVRGYGYTF.

The J gene is TRBJ2-2, the V gene TRBV29-1; a weak D match, TRBD1 (6 bases). The CDR3 covers 14 residues. Germline CDR1 is SQVTM and CDR2 is ANQGSEA. V was trimmed by 8 bases and J by 5 bases, leaving 18 bases between them. This CDR3 is CSFLPGAGTGELFF. The CDR3 bases are TGCAGCTTCCTCCCAGGGGCAGGGACCGGGGAGCTGTTTTTT.

The V gene is TRBV7-9, the J gene TRBJ1-2; weak D call: TRBD1 (5 bases). Trimming pared 5 bases from V and 6 bases from J, leaving 19 bases between. Germline-derived CDR1 and CDR2 are SEHNR and FQNEAQ (reference sequence). The CDR3 length is 15 residues. The CDR3 DNA reads TGTGCCAGCAGCCCCGACAGCCCTGCTCCCGATGGCTACACCTTC. It specifies CASSPDSPAPDGYTF. Together with reference TRBV7-9 and TRBJ1-2, the CDR3 gives the full variable domain: DTGVSQNPRHKITKRGQNVTFRCDPISEHNRLYWYRQTLGQGPEFLTYFQNEAQLEKSRLLSDRFSAERPKGSFSTLEIQRTEQGDSAMYLCASSPDSPAPDGYTFGSGTRLTVV.

This chain connects TRBV28 to TRBJ2-2, with 10 bases identical to TRBD1. The V gene end was trimmed by 0 bases and the J gene end by 4 bases; junction bases not matched to a gene: 11. Germline CDR1 and CDR2: MDHEN and SYDVKM. The CDR3 covers 19 residues. The CDR3 nucleotides read TGTGCCAGCAGTTTATGGAACTCAGATCGGACAGGGGGCACCGGGGAGCTGTTTTTT. It translates to CASSLWNSDRTGGTGELFF.

CDR3 bases: TGTGCCAGCAGCGATTTGTACGGGGTTAAGTATTTT. Its protein product is CASSDLYGVKYF. The V gene is TRBV11-3, the J gene TRBJ2-3, with a weak D call TRBD2 (5 bases). Trimming removed 5 bases from V and 13 bases from J, with 16 bases in between. The germline CDR1 and CDR2 sequences are SGHNT and YENEEA. The CDR3 loop spans 12 amino acids.

The J gene is TRBJ2-1, the V gene TRBV6-2 or TRBV6-3; 9 nucleotides line up with TRBD2. The V segment lost 4 bases and the J segment 8 bases; nucleotides outside the gene matches: 15. The length of the CDR3 is 17 residues. The germline gives CDR1 MNHEY, CDR2 SVGEGT. The CDR3 region has the DNA TGTGCCAGCAGTTCCCCTCCCGGGACTAGCTGGCAAGATGAGCAGTTCTTC. Protein sequence: CASSSPPGTSWQDEQFF.

The chain recombines TRBV12-5 with TRBJ2-7; no definite D call. V was pared by 2 bases and J by 3 bases, with 20 bases between. CDR1 LGHNT and CDR2 FRNRAP come from the germline V gene. CDR3 length equals 17 residues. CDR3 in DNA: TGTGCTAGTGGTTTGTCCACGTCGGAGATGGTGGTCTACGAGCAGTACTTC. Residues: CASGLSTSEMVVYEQYF.

The chain combines TRBV5-5 with TRBJ2-3; the D gene is possibly TRBD1 (6 bases). This CDR3 is built from 16 residues. Germline assignment: CDR1 SGHKS and CDR2 YYEKEE (reference sequence). V gave up 3 bases and J gave up 1 base, with 15 bases separating them. In DNA form, the CDR3 reads TGTGCCAGCAGCTGGACGTGGGGACAAGGCACAGATACGCAGTATTTT. It yields the protein CASSWTWGQGTDTQYF.